This TCR beta chain was recovered during a study of neoadjuvant anti-PD-1 for oral cavity cancer. General study results and limits: Post-nivolumab, blood T cell clonality was significantly elevated in non-responders. Pretreatment Treg/Th17 ratio correlated inversely with post-treatment tumor clonality.

Germline loops: CDR1 SGHVS, CDR2 FNYEAQ. The trim removed 3 bases at V and 3 bases at J, leaving 4 bases unmatched. The CDR3 spans 14 residues. This clone was seen a single time. The antigen is undetermined. The table came from immunoSEQ multiplex PCR; TCRdb's copy has only in-frame clones and leaves some out. This table holds approximately 32,000 clones, more than 75% found once. Cohort: HPV-negative, locally advanced oral cavity squamous cell carcinoma patients. This sequence was found in a person between 40 and 79 years old with oral cavity squamous cell carcinoma. The chain uses TRBV7-6 and TRBJ2-7; 8 nucleotides match TRBD1. Source: PBMCs, taken before nivolumab (anti-PD-1) treatment. CDR3 loop: CASSLDREGYEQYF. The CDR3 DNA follows: TGTGCCAGCAGCTTGGACAGGGAAGGCTACGAGCAGTACTTC.